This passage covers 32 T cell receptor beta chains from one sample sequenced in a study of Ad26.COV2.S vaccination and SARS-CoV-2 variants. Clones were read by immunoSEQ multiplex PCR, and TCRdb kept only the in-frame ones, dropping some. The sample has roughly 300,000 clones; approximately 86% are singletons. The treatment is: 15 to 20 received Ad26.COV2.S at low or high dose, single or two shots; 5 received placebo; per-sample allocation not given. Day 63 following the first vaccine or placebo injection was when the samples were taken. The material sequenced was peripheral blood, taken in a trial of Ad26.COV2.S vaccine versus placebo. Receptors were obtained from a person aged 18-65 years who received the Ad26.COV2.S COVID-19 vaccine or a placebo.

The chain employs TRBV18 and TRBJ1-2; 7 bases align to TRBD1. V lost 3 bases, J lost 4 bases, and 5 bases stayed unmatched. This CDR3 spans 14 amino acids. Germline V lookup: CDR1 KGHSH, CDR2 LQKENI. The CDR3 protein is CASSPGDRVYGYTF. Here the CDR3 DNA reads TGTGCCAGCTCACCGGGAGACAGGGTCTATGGCTACACCTTC.

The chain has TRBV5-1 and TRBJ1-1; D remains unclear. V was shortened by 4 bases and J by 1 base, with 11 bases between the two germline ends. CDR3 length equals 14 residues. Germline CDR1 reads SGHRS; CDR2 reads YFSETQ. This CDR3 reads CASSPPAGNTEAFF. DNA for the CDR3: TGCGCCAGCAGCCCGCCAGCGGGGAACACTGAAGCTTTCTTT.

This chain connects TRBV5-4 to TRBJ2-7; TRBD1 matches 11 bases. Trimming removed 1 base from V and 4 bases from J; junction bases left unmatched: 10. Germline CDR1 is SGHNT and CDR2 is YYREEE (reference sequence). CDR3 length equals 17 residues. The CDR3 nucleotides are TGTGCCAGCAGCTTGTTCCCATCGGACAGGGGGCTGTACGAGCAGTACTTC. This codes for CASSLFPSDRGLYEQYF. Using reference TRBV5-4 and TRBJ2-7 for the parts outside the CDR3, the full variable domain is ETGVTQSPTHLIKTRGQQVTLRCSSQSGHNTVSWYQQALGQGPQFIFQYYREEENGRGNFPPRFSGLQFPNYSSELNVNALELDDSALYLCASSLFPSDRGLYEQYFGPGTRLTVT.

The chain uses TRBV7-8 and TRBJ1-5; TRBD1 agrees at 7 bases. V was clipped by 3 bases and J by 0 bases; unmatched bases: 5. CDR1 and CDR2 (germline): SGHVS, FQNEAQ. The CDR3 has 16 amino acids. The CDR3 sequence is CASSFNRGPSNQPQHF. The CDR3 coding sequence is TGTGCCAGCAGCTTCAACAGGGGTCCTAGCAATCAGCCCCAGCATTTT.

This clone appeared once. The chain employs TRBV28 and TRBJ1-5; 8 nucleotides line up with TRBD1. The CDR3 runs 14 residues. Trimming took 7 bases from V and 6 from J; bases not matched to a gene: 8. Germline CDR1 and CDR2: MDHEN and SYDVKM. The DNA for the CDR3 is TGTGCCAGCACGGGACAGGTACTGAGTCAGCCCCAGCATTTT. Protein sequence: CASTGQVLSQPQHF.

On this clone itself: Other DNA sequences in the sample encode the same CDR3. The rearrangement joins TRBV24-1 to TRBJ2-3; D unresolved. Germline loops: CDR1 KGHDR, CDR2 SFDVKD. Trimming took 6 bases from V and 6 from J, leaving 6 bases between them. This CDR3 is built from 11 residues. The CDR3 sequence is CATSLTDTQYF. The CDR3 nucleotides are TGTGCCACCAGTTTGACGGATACGCAGTATTTT.

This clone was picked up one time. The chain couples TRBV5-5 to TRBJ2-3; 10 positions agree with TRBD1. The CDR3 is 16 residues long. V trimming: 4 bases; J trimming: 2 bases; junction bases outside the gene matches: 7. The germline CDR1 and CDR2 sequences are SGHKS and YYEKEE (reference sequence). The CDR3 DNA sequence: TGTGCCAGCAGCCGCGACAGGGGGCCCTACACAGATACGCAGTATTTT. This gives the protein CASSRDRGPYTDTQYF.

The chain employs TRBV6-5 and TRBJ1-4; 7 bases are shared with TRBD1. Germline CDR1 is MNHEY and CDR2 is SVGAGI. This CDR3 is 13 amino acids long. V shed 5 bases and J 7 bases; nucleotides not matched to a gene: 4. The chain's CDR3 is CASSRQGGEKLFF. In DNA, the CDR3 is TGTGCCAGCAGTAGACAGGGAGGTGAAAAACTGTTTTTT.

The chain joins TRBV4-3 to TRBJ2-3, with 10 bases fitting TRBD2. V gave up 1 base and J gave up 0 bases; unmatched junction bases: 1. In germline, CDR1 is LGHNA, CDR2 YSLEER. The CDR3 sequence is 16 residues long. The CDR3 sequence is CASSQGSGRSTDTQYF. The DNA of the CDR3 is TGCGCCAGCAGCCAAGGTAGCGGGAGGAGCACAGATACGCAGTATTTT.

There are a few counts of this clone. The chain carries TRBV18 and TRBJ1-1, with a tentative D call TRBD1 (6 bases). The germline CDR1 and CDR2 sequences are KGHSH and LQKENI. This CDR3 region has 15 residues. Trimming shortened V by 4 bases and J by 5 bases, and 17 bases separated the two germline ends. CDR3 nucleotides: TGTGCCAGCTCACGCGAGGCGGGGGCTCGGACTGAAGCTTTCTTT. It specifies CASSREAGARTEAFF.

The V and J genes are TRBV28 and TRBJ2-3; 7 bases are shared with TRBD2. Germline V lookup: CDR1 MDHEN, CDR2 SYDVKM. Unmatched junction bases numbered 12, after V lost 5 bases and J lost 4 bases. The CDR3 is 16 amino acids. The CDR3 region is CASSLFQGLPPDTQYF. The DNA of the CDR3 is TGTGCCAGCAGTCTTTTTCAGGGACTACCTCCAGATACGCAGTATTTT.

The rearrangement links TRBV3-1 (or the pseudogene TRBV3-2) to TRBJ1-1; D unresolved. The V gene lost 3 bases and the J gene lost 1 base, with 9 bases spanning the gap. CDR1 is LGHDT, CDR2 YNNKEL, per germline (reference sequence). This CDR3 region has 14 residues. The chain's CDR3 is CASSQPTGNTEAFF. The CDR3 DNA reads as TGTGCCAGCAGCCAGCCGACGGGGAACACTGAAGCTTTCTTT.

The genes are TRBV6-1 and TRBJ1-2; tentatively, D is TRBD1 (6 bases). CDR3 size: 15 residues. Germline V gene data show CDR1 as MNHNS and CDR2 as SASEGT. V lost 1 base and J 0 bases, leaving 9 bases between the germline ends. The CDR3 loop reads CASSEVGGTNYGYTF. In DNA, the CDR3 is TGTGCCAGCAGTGAAGTGGGGGGCACTAACTATGGCTACACCTTC.

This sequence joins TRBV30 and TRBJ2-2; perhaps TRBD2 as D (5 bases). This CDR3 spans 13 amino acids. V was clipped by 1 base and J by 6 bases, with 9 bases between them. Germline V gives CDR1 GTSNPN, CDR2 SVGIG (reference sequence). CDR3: CAWSEGAPGELFF. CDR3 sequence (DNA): TGTGCCTGGAGTGAGGGAGCCCCCGGGGAGCTGTTTTTT.

Here the CDR3 DNA reads TGTGCCAGTAGCGCGACTAGCGGAGGACTCCTACGGGAGCAGTACTTC. This sequence encodes CASSATSGGLLREQYF. V is TRBV19 and J is TRBJ2-7; 9 bases align to TRBD2. Germline lookup yields CDR1 LNHDA and CDR2 SQIVND (reference sequence). V gave up 6 bases and J gave up 7 bases; unmatched junction bases: 16. The CDR3 runs to 16 residues.

The CDR3 DNA follows: TGTGCCAGCAGCTTAAGTTCCCTAGCCCGGGGGACCCAGTACTTC. The encoded protein is CASSLSSLARGTQYF. V usage is TRBV7-9 and J usage is TRBJ2-5, with D maybe TRBD2 (5 bases). CDR1 is SEHNR and CDR2 is FQNEAQ in the germline V gene (reference sequence). The CDR3 covers 15 residues. The V and J ends lost 2 bases and 7 bases respectively, with 17 bases between them.

CDR3 residues: CATSDLKEGGYTF. CDR3 DNA sequence: TGTGCCACCAGTGATTTGAAAGAAGGTGGCTACACCTTC. V gene TRBV24-1 combines with J gene TRBJ1-2; D not certain. The CDR3 is 13 residues long. Looked up from germline, CDR1 is KGHDR and CDR2 is SFDVKD. Trimming pared 0 bases from V and 7 bases from J, leaving 8 bases between.

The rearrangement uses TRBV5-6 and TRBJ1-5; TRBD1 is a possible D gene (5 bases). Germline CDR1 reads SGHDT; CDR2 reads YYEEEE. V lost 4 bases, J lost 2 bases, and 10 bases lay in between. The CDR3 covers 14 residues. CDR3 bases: TGTGCCAGCAGCGACAGTGGCGGCAATCAGCCCCAGCATTTT. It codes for CASSDSGGNQPQHF.

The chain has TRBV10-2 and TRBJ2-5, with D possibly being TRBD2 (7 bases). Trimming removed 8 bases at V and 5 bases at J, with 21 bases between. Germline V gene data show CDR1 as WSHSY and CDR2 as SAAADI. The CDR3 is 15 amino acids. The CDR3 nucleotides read TGCGCCAGCGTCGCTTATGGTGGGGGGGCCGAGACCCAGTACTTC. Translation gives CASVAYGGGAETQYF.

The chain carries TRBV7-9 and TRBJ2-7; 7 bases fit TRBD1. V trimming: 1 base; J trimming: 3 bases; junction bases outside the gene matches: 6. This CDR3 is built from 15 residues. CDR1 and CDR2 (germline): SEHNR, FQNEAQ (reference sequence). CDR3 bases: TGTGCCAGCAGCTTAGGTCGGGGACAGCTCTACGAGCAGTACTTC. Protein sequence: CASSLGRGQLYEQYF.

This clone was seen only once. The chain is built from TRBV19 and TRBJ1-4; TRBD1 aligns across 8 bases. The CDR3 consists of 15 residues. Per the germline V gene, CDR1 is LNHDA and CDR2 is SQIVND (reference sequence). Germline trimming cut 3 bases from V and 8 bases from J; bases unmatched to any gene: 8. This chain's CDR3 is CASSIGSTGEEKLFF. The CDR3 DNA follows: TGTGCCAGTAGTATCGGGTCGACAGGGGAAGAAAAACTGTTTTTT.

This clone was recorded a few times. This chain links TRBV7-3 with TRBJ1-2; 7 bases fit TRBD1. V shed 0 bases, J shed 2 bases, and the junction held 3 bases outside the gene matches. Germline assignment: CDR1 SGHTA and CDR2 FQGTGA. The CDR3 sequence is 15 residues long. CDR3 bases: TGTGCCAGCAGCTTAACGGCAGGGGGAAACTATGGCTACACCTTC. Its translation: CASSLTAGGNYGYTF.

CDR3 region: CASSFETGPRTQYF. Written as DNA, the CDR3 is TGTGCCAGCAGCTTTGAAACAGGACCCAGGACCCAGTACTTC. The chain joins TRBV7-2 to TRBJ2-5, with TRBD1 as a possible D gene (5 bases). The CDR3 contains 14 residues. Trimming pared 3 bases from V and 7 bases from J, leaving 15 bases between. Germline loops: CDR1 SGHTA, CDR2 FQGNSA.

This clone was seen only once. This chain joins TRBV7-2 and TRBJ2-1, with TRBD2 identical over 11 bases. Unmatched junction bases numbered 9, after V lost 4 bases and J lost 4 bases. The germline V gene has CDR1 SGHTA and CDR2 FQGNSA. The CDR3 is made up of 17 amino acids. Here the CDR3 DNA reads TGTGCCAGCAGCTATCCGATAGCGGGAGGGTCTTACAATGAGCAGTTCTTC. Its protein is CASSYPIAGGSYNEQFF.

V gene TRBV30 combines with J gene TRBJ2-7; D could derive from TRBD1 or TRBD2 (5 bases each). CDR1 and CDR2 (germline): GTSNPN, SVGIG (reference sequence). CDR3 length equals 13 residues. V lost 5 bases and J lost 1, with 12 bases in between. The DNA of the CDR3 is TGTGCCTGGGGGACCACGCTTTCCTACGAGCAGTACTTC. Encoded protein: CAWGTTLSYEQYF.

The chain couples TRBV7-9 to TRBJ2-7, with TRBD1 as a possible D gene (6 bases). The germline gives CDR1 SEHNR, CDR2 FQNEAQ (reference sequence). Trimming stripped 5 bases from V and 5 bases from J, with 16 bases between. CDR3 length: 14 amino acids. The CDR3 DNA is TGTGCCAGCAGCCGCTCAGGGGCCTACAACGAGCAGTACTTC. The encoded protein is CASSRSGAYNEQYF. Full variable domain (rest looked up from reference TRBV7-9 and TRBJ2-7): DTGVSQNPRHKITKRGQNVTFRCDPISEHNRLYWYRQTLGQGPEFLTYFQNEAQLEKSRLLSDRFSAERPKGSFSTLEIQRTEQGDSAMYLCASSRSGAYNEQYFGPGTRLTVT.

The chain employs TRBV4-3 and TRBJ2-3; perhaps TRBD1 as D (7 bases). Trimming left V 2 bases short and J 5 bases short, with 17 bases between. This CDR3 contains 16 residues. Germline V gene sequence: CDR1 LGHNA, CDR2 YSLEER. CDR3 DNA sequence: TGCGCCAGCAGCCAAATTCCTCAGGGGGGAGTAGATACGCAGTATTTT. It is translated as CASSQIPQGGVDTQYF.

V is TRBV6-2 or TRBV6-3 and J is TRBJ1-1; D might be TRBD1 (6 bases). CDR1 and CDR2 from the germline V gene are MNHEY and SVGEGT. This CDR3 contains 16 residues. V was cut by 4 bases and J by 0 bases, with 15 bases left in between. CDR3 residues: CASSSIGGTMNTEAFF. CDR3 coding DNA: TGTGCCAGCAGTTCTATAGGGGGGACTATGAACACTGAAGCTTTCTTT.

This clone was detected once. The CDR3: CASSLGDSRNTEAFF. The DNA for the CDR3 is TGTGCCAGCAGTTTGGGGGACAGTCGGAACACTGAAGCTTTCTTT. This chain links TRBV28 with TRBJ1-1; 7 nucleotides agree with TRBD1. J was trimmed by 1 base and V by 3 bases; bases with no gene match: 5. CDR3 size: 15 residues. Germline CDR1 MDHEN, CDR2 SYDVKM.

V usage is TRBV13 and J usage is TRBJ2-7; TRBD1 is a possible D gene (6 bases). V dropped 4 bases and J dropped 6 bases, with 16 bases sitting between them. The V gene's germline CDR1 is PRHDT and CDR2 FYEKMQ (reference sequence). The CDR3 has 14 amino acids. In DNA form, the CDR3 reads TGTGCCAGCAGCTGGAGGCGGCAGGGGACCGAGCAGTACTTC. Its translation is CASSWRRQGTEQYF.

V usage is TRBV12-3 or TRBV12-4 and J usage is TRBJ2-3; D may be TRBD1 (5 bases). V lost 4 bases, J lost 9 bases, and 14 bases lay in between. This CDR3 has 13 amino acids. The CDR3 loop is CASSWGVMGTQYF. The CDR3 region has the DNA TGTGCCAGCAGTTGGGGCGTCATGGGGACGCAGTATTTT.

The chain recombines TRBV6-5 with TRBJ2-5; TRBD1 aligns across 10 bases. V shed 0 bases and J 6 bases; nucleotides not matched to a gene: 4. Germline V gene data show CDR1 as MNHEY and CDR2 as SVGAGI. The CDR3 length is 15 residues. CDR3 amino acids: CASSYSGQGSQTQYF. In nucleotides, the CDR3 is TGTGCCAGCAGTTACTCGGGACAGGGGAGTCAGACCCAGTACTTC.